Listed below are T cell receptor beta chains from one sample, sequenced in a study of OX40 agonist ivuxolimab in advanced cancers. Clones were sequenced by immunoSEQ multiplex PCR, and TCRdb holds only the in-frame ones, with some missing. This table has tens of thousands of clones, about 86% appearing once. The source was CD4+ or CD8+ T cells sorted from blood, collected in a trial of the OX40 agonist ivuxolimab. The source is an adult with an advanced solid tumor such as melanoma, head and neck, liver or kidney cancer. CDR3s include the opening cysteine and the closing phenylalanine or tryptophan. A D gene is named only where the DNA matches it firmly. Clone size is given for some rows only: seen once, a few or many times, or a class if the clone is expanded.

-	15	TRBJ2-7	TRBD2	TRBV28	CASSLTSGRPYEQYF	TGTGCCAGCAGTTTGACTAGCGGGAGACCCTACGAGCAGTACTTC
-	15	TRBJ2-5	TRBD2	TRBV27	CASSFYGRVEETQYF	TGTGCCAGCAGTTTCTATGGGAGGGTTGAAGAGACCCAGTACTTC
-	12	TRBJ2-7	-	TRBV5-6	CASSSLGYEQYF	TGTGCCAGCAGCTCCCTGGGGTACGAGCAGTACTTC
few	15	TRBJ1-1	-	TRBV14	CASSPDGGRNTEAFF	TGTGCCAGCAGCCCCGACGGAGGGAGGAACACTGAAGCTTTCTTT
-	12	TRBJ2-7	-	TRBV9	CASSVNFYEQYF	TGTGCCAGCAGCGTAAATTTCTACGAGCAGTACTTC
once	16	TRBJ2-7	TRBD1	TRBV18	CASSPSGGQGSYEQYF	TGTGCCAGCTCACCGTCCGGAGGACAGGGCTCCTACGAGCAGTACTTC
-	15	TRBJ2-1	-	TRBV5-4	CASSLGRSVSDEQFF	TGTGCCAGCAGCTTGGGCAGGTCTGTCTCTGATGAGCAGTTCTTC
-	15	TRBJ2-7	-	TRBV7-2	CASSLGPGRNYEQYF	TGTGCCAGCAGCTTAGGACCAGGACGGAATTACGAGCAGTACTTC
-	13	TRBJ1-1	-	TRBV18	CASSLSEGTEAFF	TGTGCCAGCTCACTTTCCGAGGGCACTGAAGCTTTCTTT
few	15	TRBJ2-1	-	TRBV5-4	CASSRPGDLYNEQFF	TGTGCCAGCAGCCGCCCGGGGGACCTCTACAATGAGCAGTTCTTC
-	14	TRBJ2-7	-	TRBV27	CASSRKGPPYEQYF	TGTGCCAGCAGTCGTAAGGGGCCTCCCTACGAGCAGTACTTC
-	17	TRBJ2-3	TRBD2	TRBV27	CASSSLWERGITDTQYF	TGTGCCAGCAGCTCCCTGTGGGAGCGGGGGATCACAGATACGCAGTATTTT
-	17	TRBJ1-1	-	TRBV7-6	CASSLAARGRMNTEAFF	TGTGCCAGCAGCTTAGCGGCCAGGGGCAGGATGAACACTGAAGCTTTCTTT
-	14	TRBJ2-7	TRBD1	TRBV28	CASSSMDRGHEQYF	TGTGCCAGCAGTTCCATGGACAGGGGCCACGAGCAGTACTTC
-	14	TRBJ1-5	-	TRBV6-1	CASSESGYNQPQHF	TGTGCCAGCAGTGAATCAGGTTACAATCAGCCCCAGCATTTT
once	14	TRBJ2-7	-	TRBV15	CATSRGGGIYEQYF	TGTGCCACCAGCAGAGGCGGCGGGATCTACGAGCAGTACTTC